One and the same sample provided the 24 T cell receptor beta chains below, sequenced in a study of T cell responses to AZD1222 COVID-19 vaccine. TCRdb's copy holds only in-frame clones and misses some; the assay was immunoSEQ multiplex PCR. Of roughly 200,000 clones detected, 90% to 95% appear once; the ten largest clones hold 1.5% to 2%. The sample was peripheral blood, taken 28 days after the second AZD1222 dose. The source of these receptors is an adult who received the AZD1222 COVID-19 vaccine.

This clone was seen a few times. DNA for the CDR3: TGTGCCAGTGGTCGGACAGCCGTTAACTATGGCTACACCTTC. Its translation: CASGRTAVNYGYTF. The rearrangement joins TRBV19 to TRBJ1-2; D possibly corresponds to TRBD1 (6 bases). The V end lost 8 bases, the J end lost 1 base, and 14 bases lay between the germline ends. In germline, CDR1 is LNHDA, CDR2 SQIVND (reference sequence). CDR3 size: 14 residues. Together with reference TRBV19 and TRBJ1-2, the CDR3 gives the full variable domain: DGGITQSPKYLFRKEGQNVTLSCEQNLNHDAMYWYRQDPGQGLRLIYYSQIVNDFQKGDIAEGYSVSREKKESFPLTVTSAQKNPTAFYLCASGRTAVNYGYTFGSGTRLTVV.

The chain is built from TRBV3-1 (or the pseudogene TRBV3-2) and TRBJ2-2, with 10 positions matching TRBD1. CDR3 size: 18 residues. Germline CDR1 reads LGHDT; CDR2 reads YNNKEL (reference sequence). V lost 3 bases, J lost 4 bases, and 11 bases stayed unmatched. CDR3 coding DNA: TGTGCCAGCAGCCAGTTTGACAGGGGGCAATGGAGCACCGGGGAGCTGTTTTTT. It is translated as CASSQFDRGQWSTGELFF.

This rearrangement joins TRBV18 to TRBJ1-1; TRBD1 matches at 8 bases. The CDR3 contains 14 residues. Germline assignment: CDR1 KGHSH and CDR2 LQKENI. The ends lost 6 bases at V and 5 bases at J; junction bases unmatched: 8. CDR3 amino acids: CASSPNRDRTEAFF. CDR3 in DNA: TGTGCCAGCTCGCCGAACCGGGACAGGACTGAAGCTTTCTTT.

The chain is built from TRBV30 and TRBJ2-7, with 9 nucleotides matching TRBD2. The CDR3 extends over 14 amino acids. Germline V gene sequence: CDR1 GTSNPN, CDR2 SVGIG (reference sequence). V was pared by 1 base and J by 2 bases, with 3 bases of the junction left unmatched. The CDR3 nucleotides read TGTGCCTGGAGTGGACGCGGGAGGGCCTACGAGCAGTACTTC. It translates to CAWSGRGRAYEQYF.

The chain carries TRBV7-9 and TRBJ2-7; TRBD1 aligns across 8 bases. The CDR3 length is 14 residues. Germline assignment: CDR1 SEHNR and CDR2 FQNEAQ (reference sequence). The V gene end was trimmed by 5 bases and the J gene end by 0 bases; junction bases not matched to a gene: 3. CDR3 in DNA: TGTGCCAGCAGCCCGGGGACAGGCTCCTACGAGCAGTACTTC. It is translated as CASSPGTGSYEQYF.

V is TRBV2 and J is TRBJ2-1, with a possible D match to TRBD1 (5 bases). From germline, CDR1 is SNHLY and CDR2 FYNNEI. V lost 2 bases, J lost 5 bases, and 7 bases lay in between. The CDR3 is 13 residues long. The CDR3 nucleotides read TGTGCCAGCAGTGAACAGGGCAACAATGAGCAGTTCTTC. This codes for CASSEQGNNEQFF.

The chain uses TRBV6-5 and TRBJ2-7, with D tentatively TRBD1 (6 bases). This CDR3 region has 14 residues. The germline V gene has CDR1 MNHEY and CDR2 SVGAGI. The V gene lost 2 bases and the J gene lost 1 base, with 9 bases spanning the gap. CDR3 in amino acids: CASSYATGSYEQYF. The CDR3 DNA reads as TGTGCCAGCAGTTACGCGACAGGTTCCTACGAGCAGTACTTC.

This sequence joins TRBV19 and TRBJ1-5; no firm D call. CDR1 and CDR2 from the germline V gene are LNHDA and SQIVND (reference sequence). Trimming took off 1 base at V and 9 bases at J, with 13 bases between the two ends. The CDR3 runs 14 residues. The CDR3 DNA is TGTGCCAGTAGTATAGTGGCCACCGGGTGGCCCCAGCATTTT. It encodes CASSIVATGWPQHF.

The chain joins TRBV18 to TRBJ2-1; D gene ambiguous. The V gene lost 3 bases and the J gene lost 12 bases, with 15 bases spanning the gap. Germline CDR1 reads KGHSH; CDR2 reads LQKENI. The CDR3 loop spans 13 amino acids. CDR3 region: CASSPETFKRQFF. CDR3 DNA sequence: TGTGCCAGCTCACCGGAGACCTTTAAGCGGCAGTTCTTC.

The V call is TRBV5-8, the J call TRBJ1-1; D is unclear. This CDR3 is built from 13 residues. Germline V gives CDR1 SGHTS, CDR2 YDEGEE. V was clipped by 3 bases and J by 0 bases, with 6 bases between them. CDR3 DNA sequence: TGTGCCAGCAGCTCTTCCATGAACACTGAAGCTTTCTTT. Protein sequence: CASSSSMNTEAFF. Together with reference TRBV5-8 and TRBJ1-1, the CDR3 gives the full variable domain: EAGVTQSPTHLIKTRGQQATLRCSPISGHTSVYWYQQALGLGLQFLLWYDEGEERNRGNFPPRFSGRQFPNYSSELNVNALELEDSALYLCASSSSMNTEAFFGQGTRLTVV.

The chain carries TRBV12-5 and TRBJ1-6, with D maybe TRBD1 (5 bases). This CDR3 has 19 residues. The V gene's germline CDR1 is LGHNT and CDR2 FRNRAP. Trimming removed 2 bases from V and 0 bases from J, with 17 bases in between. The CDR3 region is CASGLRARGLSSYNSPLHF. DNA for the CDR3: TGTGCTAGTGGTTTGAGAGCGCGGGGCCTCAGCTCCTATAATTCACCCCTCCACTTT. The full variable domain, rest sourced from reference TRBV12-5 and TRBJ1-6, is DARVTQTPRHKVTEMGQEVTMRCQPILGHNTVFWYRQTMMQGLELLAYFRNRAPLDDSGMPKDRFSAEMPDATLATLKIQPSEPRDSAVYFCASGLRARGLSSYNSPLHFGNGTRLTVT.

This chain joins TRBV23-1 and TRBJ1-1; 8 nucleotides line up with TRBD1. TRBV23-1 is filed as an ORF, its function uncertain. The J segment lost 3 bases and the V segment lost 7 bases, leaving 13 bases of the junction unmatched. The CDR3 spans 16 residues. The CDR3 loop reads CASNGLDRVADTEAFF. In DNA form, the CDR3 reads TGCGCCAGCAACGGTCTGGACAGGGTAGCGGACACTGAAGCTTTCTTT.

This chain links TRBV6-2 or TRBV6-3 with TRBJ1-1; the D gene is possibly TRBD1 (6 bases). The CDR3 is 16 residues long. Germline V gene data show CDR1 as MNHEY and CDR2 as SVGEGT. Trimming removed 6 bases from V and 0 bases from J, with 17 bases in between. The CDR3 nucleotides read TGTGCCAGCAGCCCCGACAGGCCAACGCTGAACACTGAAGCTTTCTTT. This gives the protein CASSPDRPTLNTEAFF.

CDR3 nucleotides: TGTGCCAGCAGTGATTGGCGGACAGAGGCCTACGAGCAGTACTTC. This sequence encodes CASSDWRTEAYEQYF. The chain is built from TRBV2 and TRBJ2-7, with TRBD1 as a possible D gene (6 bases). Trimming left V 3 bases short and J 2 bases short, with 14 bases between. The CDR3 extends over 15 amino acids. Germline values: CDR1 SNHLY, CDR2 FYNNEI. Full variable domain (missing parts from reference TRBV2 and TRBJ2-7): EPEVTQTPSHQVTQMGQEVILRCVPISNHLYFYWYRQILGQKVEFLVSFYNNEISEKSEIFDDQFSVERPDGSNFTLKIRSTKLEDSAMYFCASSDWRTEAYEQYFGPGTRLTVT.

This sequence joins TRBV14 and TRBJ2-1; D is perhaps TRBD1 or TRBD2 (5 bases each). Germline V gene data show CDR1 as SGHDN and CDR2 as FVKESK. The length of the CDR3 is 16 residues. Trimming shortened V by 0 bases and J by 3 bases, and 12 bases separated the two germline ends. The CDR3 bases are TGTGCCAGCAGCCAAGATCTCGGGACCTTCTACAATGAGCAGTTCTTC. Protein: CASSQDLGTFYNEQFF. The full variable domain, rest sourced from reference TRBV14 and TRBJ2-1, is EAGVTQFPSHSVIEKGQTVTLRCDPISGHDNLYWYRRVMGKEIKFLLHFVKESKQDESGMPNNRFLAERTGGTYSTLKVQPAELEDSGVYFCASSQDLGTFYNEQFFGPGTRLTVL.

The chain couples TRBV6-1 to TRBJ2-1; the D gene is possibly TRBD1 (7 bases). The V gene lost 3 bases and the J gene lost 7 bases, with 25 bases spanning the gap. The length of the CDR3 is 18 residues. Germline V gives CDR1 MNHNS, CDR2 SASEGT. CDR3 sequence (DNA): TGTGCCAGCAGTGAGTCCTGGACTACAGGGGTCCGTAGGAATGAGCAGTTCTTC. This sequence encodes CASSESWTTGVRRNEQFF.

This clone was recorded only once. The V and J genes are TRBV11-2 and TRBJ1-6, with 7 bases fitting TRBD1. This CDR3 is built from 14 residues. The ends lost 3 bases at V and 10 bases at J; junction bases unmatched: 6. Germline CDR1 SGHAT, CDR2 FQNNGV. The CDR3 DNA is TGTGCCAGCAGCTTCAGGGGGAAGGACTCACCCCTCCACTTT. Its translation is CASSFRGKDSPLHF.

This chain uses TRBV10-2 with TRBJ1-3, with D perhaps TRBD1 (5 bases). V lost 6 bases and J 0 bases, leaving 9 bases between the germline ends. Per germline, CDR1 WSHSY and CDR2 SAAADI. The CDR3 sequence is 14 residues long. CDR3 amino acids: CASSPDSSGNTIYF. The CDR3, as DNA: TGCGCCAGCAGCCCCGACAGCTCTGGAAACACCATATATTTT.

The V gene is TRBV5-4, the J gene TRBJ1-4; maybe TRBD1 (5 bases). The CDR3 consists of 17 residues. Germline-derived CDR1 and CDR2 are SGHNT and YYREEE (reference sequence). V lost 4 bases to trimming and J lost 8 bases, with 24 bases between them. The CDR3 loop is CASSTGVPRGVGEKLFF. As DNA, the CDR3 is TGTGCCAGCAGCACTGGGGTTCCTAGGGGAGTAGGGGAAAAACTGTTTTTT.

The chain links TRBV6-2 or TRBV6-3 to TRBJ2-7; D is uncertain. This CDR3 is 15 amino acids long. Germline V gene data show CDR1 as MNHEY and CDR2 as SVGEGT. V lost 4 bases, J lost 2 bases, and 15 bases lay in between. In nucleotides, the CDR3 is TGTGCCAGCAGTTCCCTTAGCCTTATAACCTACGAGCAGTACTTC. This encodes CASSSLSLITYEQYF.

The chain uses TRBV7-9 and TRBJ2-5; maybe TRBD2 (6 bases). V was cut by 4 bases and J by 4 bases, with 19 bases left in between. The CDR3 runs 16 residues. Germline V gene sequence: CDR1 SEHNR, CDR2 FQNEAQ (reference sequence). As DNA, the CDR3 is TGTGCCAGCAGCTACCTCGGGACGACCGGGGGAGAGACCCAGTACTTC. Translating gives CASSYLGTTGGETQYF.

The chain has TRBV7-9 and TRBJ1-2; TRBD1 might be the D (6 bases). CDR1 and CDR2 from the germline V gene are SEHNR and FQNEAQ (reference sequence). This CDR3 has 17 amino acids. Between the trimmed V and J ends, which lost 1 base and 7 bases, there was a span of 22 bases. CDR3 nucleotides: TGTGCCAGCAGCTTAGTCCGAGGGCAGGGGATTAGAGGTGGCTACACCTTC. Translated, it gives CASSLVRGQGIRGGYTF.

This rearrangement joins TRBV11-3 to TRBJ2-2; no clear D gene. Trimming pared 4 bases from V and 8 bases from J, leaving 11 bases between. Germline CDR1 and CDR2: SGHNT and YENEEA. This CDR3 comprises 13 residues. The DNA of the CDR3 is TGTGCCAGCAGCTCCCAGCTTGGGGGGGAGCTGTTTTTT. Amino acid sequence: CASSSQLGGELFF.

The chain carries TRBV7-2 and TRBJ2-1, with TRBD1 identical over 7 bases. The CDR3 spans 13 residues. Losses at the gene ends were 3 bases for V and 10 bases for J; bases not matched to a gene: 6. From germline, CDR1 is SGHTA and CDR2 FQGNSA. The CDR3 loop reads CASSFSTGKEQFF. CDR3 bases: TGTGCCAGCAGCTTCTCGACAGGGAAAGAGCAGTTCTTC. The full variable domain, completed using reference TRBV7-2 and TRBJ2-1, is GAGVSQSPSNKVTEKGKDVELRCDPISGHTALYWYRQSLGQGLEFLIYFQGNSAPDKSGLPSDRFSAERTGGSVSTLTIQRTQQEDSAVYLCASSFSTGKEQFFGPGTRLTVL.